This TCR beta chain was recorded in a study of T cell changes during pregnancy in multiple sclerosis. The CDR3 runs 13 residues. Looked up from germline, CDR1 is SGHRS and CDR2 is YFSETQ. V lost 4 bases, J lost 9 bases, and 14 bases lay in between. Sequencing was performed with immunoSEQ multiplex PCR; in TCRdb, only in-frame clones are kept and a portion is missing. Found here are under 55,000 clones, 90% to 95% of them singletons; the top ten hold around 1.9%. The receptor's source is a female donor with multiple sclerosis, enrolled in a pregnancy study. Sequences were derived from peripheral blood, sampled in the second trimester of pregnancy. This chain connects TRBV5-1 to TRBJ2-4; weak D call: TRBD1 (6 bases). The CDR3 is CASSLRTEGIQYF. The CDR3 DNA sequence: TGCGCCAGCAGCCTGAGGACAGAAGGCATTCAGTACTTC.